The 3 T cell receptor beta chains below were found in one sample sequenced in a study of blood T cell repertoires in COVID-19. Data came from immunoSEQ multiplex PCR; TCRdb stores just in-frame clones and leaves some out. Among roughly 280,000 clones listed, over 75% were seen once. Sample: peripheral blood. The receptors shown here come from a woman in her sixties or seventies with acute or convalescent COVID-19.

The chain has TRBV29-1 and TRBJ2-7; D is possibly TRBD1 (6 bases). V lost 4 bases, J lost 2 bases, and 21 bases lay in between. The length of the CDR3 is 16 residues. CDR1 SQVTM and CDR2 ANQGSEA come from the germline V gene. CDR3 bases: TGCAGCGTTGCCGGCAGGGGTGGGGGCCAACCCTACGAGCAGTACTTC. Encoded protein: CSVAGRGGGQPYEQYF.

This clone was counted only a few times. The same CDR3 also results from other DNA sequences found in this sample. This chain links TRBV5-5 with TRBJ1-5; no clear D. CDR1 is SGHKS, CDR2 YYEKEE, per germline (reference sequence). Trimming stripped 0 bases from V and 4 bases from J, with 8 bases between. This CDR3 region has 14 residues. This chain's CDR3 is CASSLAGRNQPQHF. The CDR3 DNA is TGTGCCAGCAGCTTGGCAGGAAGGAATCAGCCCCAGCATTTT.

This chain uses TRBV28 with TRBJ1-6, with D perhaps matching TRBD1 (6 bases). Germline V lookup: CDR1 MDHEN, CDR2 SYDVKM. The CDR3 runs to 15 residues. With 7 bases removed from V and 0 bases from J, the gap between germline ends came to 10 bases. This CDR3 reads CASIGQSSYNSPLHF. The CDR3 DNA is TGTGCCAGCATAGGACAGAGCTCCTATAATTCACCCCTCCACTTT.